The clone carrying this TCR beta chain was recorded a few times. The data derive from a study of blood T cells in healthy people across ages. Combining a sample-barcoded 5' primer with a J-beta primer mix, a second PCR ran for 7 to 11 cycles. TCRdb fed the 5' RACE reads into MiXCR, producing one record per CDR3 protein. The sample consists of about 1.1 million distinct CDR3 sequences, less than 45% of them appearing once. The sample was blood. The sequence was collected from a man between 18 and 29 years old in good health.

CDR3 protein: CASSYSHNPYNEQFF. Here the CDR3 DNA reads TGTGCCAGCAGTTACTCCCATAACCCCTACAATGAGCAGTTCTTC. V and J are TRBV6-5 and TRBJ2-1; no clear D gene. CDR1 and CDR2 (germline): MNHEY, SVGAGI. The CDR3 length is 15 residues. V was clipped by 0 bases and J by 2 bases, with 8 bases between them.